This T cell receptor (beta chain) was observed in a study of T cells in Graves' hyperthyroidism and ophthalmopathy. Study-level points and caveats: Ophthalmopathy onset followed model prediction by a median approximately 5.9 months.

A few counts support this clonotype. Its antigen is not identified. The investigators amplified TCR beta CDR3 regions from RNA transcripts. HTBI primers drove first-round RT-PCR of the TCR CDR3. TCRdb recomputed calls from the multiplex PCR reads with MiXCR, one row per CDR3 protein. The sample gives 300,000 to 450,000 distinct CDR3 sequences, less than 20% of which show up once; around two fifths is in the top ten. The PBMCs studied were ones that came from approximately 9.9 ml fresh peripheral blood. The origin of this receptor is a man between 18 and 29 years old with Graves' ophthalmopathy. Sequencing input: blood.

The CDR3 nucleotides are TGTGCCAGCAGTTTAAATCTTCTGGGACAGTCATACTTC. The encoded protein is CASSLNLLGQSYF. V usage is TRBV12-3 or TRBV12-4 and J usage is TRBJ2-5, with TRBD1 matching over 7 bases. The V segment lost 2 bases and the J segment 14 bases; nucleotides outside the gene matches: 11. CDR3 size: 13 residues.